This TCR beta chain was captured by sequencing in a study of T cell responses to AZD1222 COVID-19 vaccine. Study findings and constraints: Reportedly, close to half of spike-specific TCRs are directed against unmutated variant regions. Spike-specific TCR breadth and depth were elevated following two AZD1222 doses. Among AZD1222 vaccinees, only 5 to 7 were seropositive at baseline.

The CDR3 contains 17 residues. Germline V CDR1 and CDR2: LGHNA, YSLEER. Trimming left V 1 base short and J 1 base short, with 16 bases between. A note on this clone: Its antigen is as yet unknown.

Generated by immunoSEQ multiplex PCR, the TCRdb table keeps only in-frame clones and is missing some. The sample gives approximately 150,000 clones, roughly 87% of which show up once; 5% to 6.5% is in the top ten. The rearrangement joins TRBV4-3 to TRBJ1-1; D is possibly TRBD1 (5 bases). This receptor was identified in an adult who received the MenACWY meningococcal vaccine as a control. Material: peripheral blood, obtained 28 days after the second dose of the MenACWY control vaccine. The CDR3 nucleotides are TGCGCCAGCAGCCAAGGCGTGGGACTGGGAGCGAACACTGAAGCTTTCTTT. It is translated as CASSQGVGLGANTEAFF.